The 28 T cell receptor beta chains presented below share a single source sample, sequenced in a study of blood T cell repertoires in COVID-19. The data were produced by immunoSEQ multiplex PCR, yet TCRdb's version contains in-frame clones alone and is incomplete. Of about 480,000 clones listed, less than 90% are singletons. Sequenced sample: PBMCs or T cells enriched from blood (not recorded which). The receptors shown here come from a woman in her sixties or seventies who had recovered from COVID-19.

The chain joins TRBV11-2 to TRBJ2-3; 12 bases match TRBD2. In germline, CDR1 is SGHAT, CDR2 FQNNGV. The CDR3 covers 15 residues. Unmatched junction bases numbered 4, after V lost 3 bases and J lost 6 bases. The CDR3: CASSFRLAGGDTQYF. CDR3 in DNA: TGTGCCAGCAGCTTCCGCCTAGCGGGGGGGGATACGCAGTATTTT.

A note on this clone: Other DNA sequences within the sample encode an identical CDR3. The chain recombines TRBV6-1 with TRBJ1-5; no definite D call. Trimming cost V 0 bases and J 2 bases, with 5 bases left between them. The germline gives CDR1 MNHNS, CDR2 SASEGT. The CDR3 contains 14 residues. In DNA, the CDR3 is TGTGCCAGCAGTGAAGCGCGCGGCAATCAGCCCCAGCATTTT. This gives the protein CASSEARGNQPQHF.

On this clone: The same CDR3 can be traced to other DNA sequences in this sample. The chain carries TRBV27 and TRBJ1-1, with 9 nucleotides matching TRBD1. Germline assignment: CDR1 MNHEY and CDR2 SMNVEV (reference sequence). The CDR3 extends over 14 amino acids. The ends lost 6 bases at V and 1 base at J; junction bases unmatched: 3. The CDR3 sequence: CASRLQGANTEAFF. CDR3 bases: TGTGCCAGCAGACTACAGGGGGCGAACACTGAAGCTTTCTTT.

V usage is TRBV5-1 and J usage is TRBJ2-6; possibly TRBD2 for D (5 bases). Germline CDR1 and CDR2: SGHRS and YFSETQ. V lost 2 bases, J lost 4 bases, and 10 bases lay in between. This CDR3 region has 15 residues. For the CDR3, the DNA is TGCGCCAGCAGCTTCGGGGTAGAAGGGGCCAACGTCCTGACTTTC. This sequence encodes CASSFGVEGANVLTF.

This chain uses TRBV5-1 with TRBJ2-2, with 9 positions matching TRBD2. Germline loops: CDR1 SGHRS, CDR2 YFSETQ. V dropped 3 bases and J dropped 4; count of bases not matched to a gene: 7. CDR3 length: 16 amino acids. The CDR3 nucleotides read TGCGCCAGCAGCTCCTCCGGGACTAGCCGCACCGGGGAGCTGTTTTTT. This codes for CASSSSGTSRTGELFF.

J is TRBJ1-1 and V is TRBV4-1; 8 positions agree with TRBD1. CDR1 and CDR2 (germline): MGHRA, YSYEKL. CDR3 length: 15 amino acids. V lost 6 bases, J lost 1 base, and 7 bases stayed unmatched. The CDR3 sequence: CASRPVQGGNTEAFF. As DNA, the CDR3 is TGCGCCAGCAGGCCTGTACAGGGGGGGAACACTGAAGCTTTCTTT.

Notes on this clone: The junction shows a germline mismatch at one end, possibly a read error. The V gene is TRBV18, the J gene TRBJ2-1; 7 nucleotides line up with TRBD1. Germline V CDR1 and CDR2: KGHSH, LQKENI. The CDR3 loop spans 15 amino acids. The CDR3 nucleotides read TGTGCCAGCTCTCCACAGGGGATTCCATACAATGAGCAGTTCTTC. Protein: CASSPQGIPYNEQFF.

The rearrangement joins TRBV9 to TRBJ1-6; possible D gene TRBD1, 6 bases. Germline CDR1 reads SGDLS; CDR2 reads YYNGEE. There are 17 residues in the CDR3. Deletions cut 2 bases from V and 5 bases from J, with 17 bases between. This CDR3 reads CASSVRPTRDNNSPLHF. CDR3 in DNA: TGTGCCAGCAGCGTCCGCCCGACTCGGGACAATAATTCACCCCTCCACTTT.

The J gene is TRBJ2-2, the V gene TRBV5-1, with D unresolved. CDR1 is SGHRS and CDR2 is YFSETQ in the germline V gene. The CDR3 covers 14 residues. V was cut by 5 bases and J by 5 bases, with 13 bases left in between. CDR3 DNA sequence: TGCGCCAGCAGACCTTCTACGAGTACCGGGGAGCTGTTTTTT. It translates to CASRPSTSTGELFF.

This chain uses TRBV9 with TRBJ1-3; no clear D. CDR1 SGDLS and CDR2 YYNGEE come from the germline V gene. The CDR3 contains 14 residues. V was clipped by 0 bases and J by 0 bases, with 4 bases between them. DNA of the CDR3: TGTGCCAGCAGCGTAGTGGCCTCTGGAAACACCATATATTTT. Residues: CASSVVASGNTIYF. Supplemented by reference TRBV9 and TRBJ1-3, the full variable domain reads DSGVTQTPKHLITATGQRVTLRCSPRSGDLSVYWYQQSLDQGLQFLIQYYNGEERAKGNILERFSAQQFPDLHSELNLSSLELGDSALYFCASSVVASGNTIYFGEGSWLTVV.

V usage is TRBV25-1 and J usage is TRBJ2-7; 8 bases fit TRBD2. In germline, CDR1 is MGHDK, CDR2 SYGVNS. Trimming cost V 4 bases and J 6 bases; bases outside gene matches: 2. The CDR3 consists of 12 residues. CDR3 protein: CASSVGGGEQYF. Here the CDR3 DNA reads TGTGCCAGCAGTGTCGGGGGGGGCGAGCAGTACTTC.

J is TRBJ1-1 and V is TRBV11-2, with 8 bases that match TRBD1. The CDR3 runs 16 residues. V shed 3 bases and J 1 base; nucleotides not matched to a gene: 7. Per the germline V gene, CDR1 is SGHAT and CDR2 is FQNNGV. The CDR3, as DNA: TGTGCCAGCAGCTTCGGGACGGGACAGGAGAACACTGAAGCTTTCTTT. Translation gives CASSFGTGQENTEAFF.

This clone was observed a handful of times. The chain uses TRBV4-1 and TRBJ1-5; D gene ambiguous. With 2 bases removed from V and 5 bases from J, the gap between germline ends came to 10 bases. CDR1 is MGHRA, CDR2 YSYEKL, per germline. This CDR3 contains 14 residues. CDR3 DNA sequence: TGCGCCAGCAGCCAATCCGCGGGTGATCAGCCCCAGCATTTT. This gives the protein CASSQSAGDQPQHF.

V is TRBV28 and J is TRBJ1-2; D not resolved. Germline V CDR1 and CDR2: MDHEN, SYDVKM. The ends were cut back, 5 bases at V and 0 bases at J, with 7 bases in the middle. This CDR3 has 13 residues. The CDR3 spells CASSPGTNYGYTF. In DNA, the CDR3 is TGTGCCAGCAGTCCCGGTACTAACTATGGCTACACCTTC.

This clone was counted only a few times. V and J are TRBV19 and TRBJ1-4, with 7 bases aligning to TRBD1. V dropped 4 bases and J dropped 8; count of bases not matched to a gene: 10. This CDR3 comprises 15 residues. CDR1 is LNHDA and CDR2 is SQIVND in the germline V gene (reference sequence). CDR3 in amino acids: CASSTLTGVGEKLFF. In DNA, the CDR3 is TGTGCCAGTAGTACGTTAACAGGGGTTGGGGAAAAACTGTTTTTT. The whole variable domain, filled in from reference TRBV19 and TRBJ1-4, reads DGGITQSPKYLFRKEGQNVTLSCEQNLNHDAMYWYRQDPGQGLRLIYYSQIVNDFQKGDIAEGYSVSREKKESFPLTVTSAQKNPTAFYLCASSTLTGVGEKLFFGSGTQLSVL.

The chain links TRBV6-6 to TRBJ2-2, with TRBD2 as a possible D gene (6 bases). The V gene's germline CDR1 is MNHNY and CDR2 SVGAGI (reference sequence). This CDR3 has 14 amino acids. Trimming took off 10 bases at V and 3 bases at J, with 15 bases between the two ends. The CDR3 is CATLLREDTGELFF. DNA for the CDR3: TGTGCCACCCTGCTGCGGGAAGACACCGGGGAGCTGTTTTTT.

The rearrangement uses TRBV2 and TRBJ2-7; D remains ambiguous. Germline assignment: CDR1 SNHLY and CDR2 FYNNEI. This CDR3 is 16 amino acids long. The V and J ends lost 0 bases and 0 bases respectively, with 12 bases between them. CDR3 in amino acids: CASSEAPGPSSYEQYF. CDR3 in DNA: TGTGCCAGCAGTGAAGCGCCAGGCCCGAGCTCCTACGAGCAGTACTTC.

The chain couples TRBV6-1 to TRBJ1-2, with no clear D. Germline V gene sequence: CDR1 MNHNS, CDR2 SASEGT. V was shortened by 0 bases and J by 7 bases, with 18 bases between the two germline ends. The CDR3 is 16 amino acids. CDR3 region: CASSEALVREGGGYTF. As DNA, the CDR3 is TGTGCCAGCAGTGAAGCGCTAGTCCGGGAAGGAGGTGGCTACACCTTC.

This rearrangement joins TRBV10-2 to TRBJ1-6, with 10 bases matching TRBD1. The germline gives CDR1 WSHSY, CDR2 SAAADI. Trimming at V came to 2 bases and at J to 12 bases, leaving 4 bases not matched to a gene. This CDR3 region has 14 residues. The CDR3 region is CASSEGQGVRPLHF. For the CDR3, the DNA is TGCGCCAGCAGTGAGGGACAGGGGGTCAGACCCCTCCACTTT.

V usage is TRBV7-7 and J usage is TRBJ2-2, with TRBD1 matching over 7 bases. The CDR3 contains 15 residues. Trimming at V came to 5 bases and at J to 4 bases, leaving 7 bases not matched to a gene. Looked up from germline, CDR1 is SSHAT and CDR2 is FNYEAQ (reference sequence). In DNA, the CDR3 is TGTGCCAGCAGCCCTTGGGCAGGGGGCACCGGGGAGCTGTTTTTT. Amino acids: CASSPWAGGTGELFF.

This chain links TRBV27 with TRBJ2-5, with D uncertain. Germline assignment: CDR1 MNHEY and CDR2 SMNVEV (reference sequence). V lost 5 bases and J 1 base, leaving 8 bases between the germline ends. The CDR3 consists of 13 residues. The CDR3 is CASSPQSQETQYF. The DNA of the CDR3 is TGTGCCAGCAGTCCCCAATCCCAAGAGACCCAGTACTTC.

V gene TRBV6-2 or TRBV6-3 combines with J gene TRBJ2-5; tentative D call: TRBD2 (6 bases). V lost 2 bases to trimming and J lost 4 bases, with 17 bases between them. Germline values: CDR1 MNHEY, CDR2 SVGEGT. This CDR3 has 16 amino acids. The CDR3 protein is CASSYPPGLTRETQYF. The CDR3, as DNA: TGTGCCAGCAGTTACCCGCCGGGACTGACAAGAGAGACCCAGTACTTC.

V is TRBV29-1 and J is TRBJ1-2; D possibly corresponds to TRBD1 (6 bases). The CDR3 extends over 13 amino acids. Germline CDR1 and CDR2: SQVTM and ANQGSEA. CDR3 coding DNA: TGCCTAACTGGCAGGGGAGAGGACTATGGCTACACCTTC. It is translated as CLTGRGEDYGYTF.

The chain links TRBV28 to TRBJ1-4; 7 nucleotides agree with TRBD1. This CDR3 comprises 16 residues. Germline lookup yields CDR1 MDHEN and CDR2 SYDVKM. The V and J ends lost 5 bases and 8 bases, in that order; junction bases with no gene match: 14. CDR3 sequence: CASSLLTGWGLEKLFF. The CDR3 DNA sequence: TGTGCCAGCAGTCTCTTGACAGGGTGGGGTCTGGAAAAACTGTTTTTT.

The chain combines TRBV19 with TRBJ1-2; D is unclear. This CDR3 is 13 amino acids long. Between the trimmed V and J ends, which lost 1 base and 4 bases, there was a span of 7 bases. Looked up from germline, CDR1 is LNHDA and CDR2 is SQIVND (reference sequence). CDR3: CASSIGQAYGYTF. CDR3 DNA: TGTGCCAGTAGTATAGGGCAGGCCTATGGCTACACCTTC.

J is TRBJ1-4 and V is TRBV7-2; 10 nucleotides match TRBD1. The CDR3 has 15 residues. CDR1 SGHTA and CDR2 FQGNSA come from the germline V gene. The trim removed 0 bases at V and 8 bases at J, leaving 3 bases unmatched. CDR3 nucleotide sequence: TGTGCCAGCAGCTTAGCGGGACAGGGGCGGGAAAAACTGTTTTTT. It codes for CASSLAGQGREKLFF.

The chain uses TRBV6-5 and TRBJ2-7, with a possible D match to TRBD1 (5 bases). This CDR3 region has 15 residues. The V gene's germline CDR1 is MNHEY and CDR2 SVGAGI. V was clipped by 2 bases and J by 2 bases, with 13 bases between them. The CDR3 loop reads CASSYGAPGPYEQYF. DNA for the CDR3: TGTGCCAGCAGTTACGGGGCACCGGGTCCCTACGAGCAGTACTTC.

The chain carries TRBV4-2 and TRBJ1-4; 8 positions match TRBD1. The CDR3 is 19 residues long. V lost 0 bases and J lost 7; bases outside the gene matches: 16. Germline CDR1 reads LGHNA; CDR2 reads YNFKEQ. The CDR3 DNA reads TGTGCCAGCAGCCAAGAGGGGGCCGGGACAGGCCTTTCGGGTGAAAAACTGTTTTTT. It encodes CASSQEGAGTGLSGEKLFF.